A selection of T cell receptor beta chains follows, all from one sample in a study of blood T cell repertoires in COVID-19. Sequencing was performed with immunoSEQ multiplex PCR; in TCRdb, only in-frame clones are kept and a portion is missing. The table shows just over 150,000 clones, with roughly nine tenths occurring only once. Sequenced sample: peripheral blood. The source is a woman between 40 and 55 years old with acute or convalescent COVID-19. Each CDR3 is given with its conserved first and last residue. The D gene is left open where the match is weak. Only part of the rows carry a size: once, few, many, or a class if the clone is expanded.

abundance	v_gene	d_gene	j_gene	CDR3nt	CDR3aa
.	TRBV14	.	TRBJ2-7	TGTGCCAGCAGCCAAGGAGGGGGAGGGGGCGAGCAGTACTTC	CASSQGGGGGEQYF
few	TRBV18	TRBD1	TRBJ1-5	TGTGCCAGCTCGCAGACAGGGGGCAATCAGCCCCAGCATTTT	CASSQTGGNQPQHF
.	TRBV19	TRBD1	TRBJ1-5	TGTGCCAGTAGTATACCTCGGGACAGGGGAAGCAATCAGCCCCAGCATTTT	CASSIPRDRGSNQPQHF
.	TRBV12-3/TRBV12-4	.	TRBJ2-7	TGTGCCAGCAGGCTAAACCGGGACTACGAGCAGTACTTC	CASRLNRDYEQYF
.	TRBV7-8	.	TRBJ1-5	TGTGCCAGCAGCTTCCTAGCTGATCAGCCCCAGCATTTT	CASSFLADQPQHF
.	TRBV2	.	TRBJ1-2	TGTGCCAGCAGGGCAGGGTCGTATGGCTACACCTTC	CASRAGSYGYTF
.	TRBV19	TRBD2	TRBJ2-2	TGTGCCAGTAGTATGCCTACCCTCGGAGCGGGAGTAACCGGGGAGCTGTTTTTT	CASSMPTLGAGVTGELFF
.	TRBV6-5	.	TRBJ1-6	TGTGCCAGCTCAGGGGCGATGAATTCACCCCTCCACTTT	CASSGAMNSPLHF
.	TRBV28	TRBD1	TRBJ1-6	TGTGCCAGCAGTTTCCCCGGGACAGTACACCTAACTTATAATTCACCCCTCCACTTT	CASSFPGTVHLTYNSPLHF
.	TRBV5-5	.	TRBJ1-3	TGTGCCAGCAGCTTTCAACCGGGGGTCTCAGGAAACACCATATATTTT	CASSFQPGVSGNTIYF
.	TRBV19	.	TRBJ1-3	TGTGCCAGTAGTATTTCGGTGAGCTTCTCTGGAAACACCATATATTTT	CASSISVSFSGNTIYF
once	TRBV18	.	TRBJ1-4	TGTGCCAGCTCACCACCGCGGGGTTGGGGAGAAAAACTGTTTTTT	CASSPPRGWGEKLFF
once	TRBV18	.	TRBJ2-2	TGTGCCAGCTCACCCACTTGGAGCGACCGGGAGCTGTTTTTT	CASSPTWSDRELFF
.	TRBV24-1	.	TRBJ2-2	TGTGCCACCAGTAGAACAGGGAGCACCGGGGAGCTGTTTTTT	CATSRTGSTGELFF
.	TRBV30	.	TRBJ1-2	TGTGCCTGGAGTGTGGCTCGGGTCTATGGCTACACCTTC	CAWSVARVYGYTF
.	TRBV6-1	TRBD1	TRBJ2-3	TGTGCCAGCAGTGGACGGACAGGGGGGAGGGTTCTAAGCACAGATACGCAGTATTTT	CASSGRTGGRVLSTDTQYF
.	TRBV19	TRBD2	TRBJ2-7	TGTGCCAGTAGCAGACTAGCGGGGGCTTTCGAGCAGTACTTC	CASSRLAGAFEQYF
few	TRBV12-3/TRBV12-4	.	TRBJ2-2	TGTGCCAGCAGCCGCAGGGGCGGGGAGCTGTTTTTT	CASSRRGGELFF
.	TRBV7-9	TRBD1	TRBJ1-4	TGTGCCAGCAGCTTAGACAGACAGGGAGGAAAACTGTTTTTT	CASSLDRQGGKLFF
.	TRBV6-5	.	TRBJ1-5	TGTGCCATCGAGAAACAGGGATTTCTTCAGCCCCAGCATTTT	CAIEKQGFLQPQHF
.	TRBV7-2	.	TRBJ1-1	TGTGCCAGCAGCTTTCCACAGTCCACTGAAGCTTTCTTT	CASSFPQSTEAFF
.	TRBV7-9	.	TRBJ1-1	TGTGCCAGCAGCTTATTGGAGACTGAAGCTTTCTTT	CASSLLETEAFF
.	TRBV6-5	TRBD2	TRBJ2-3	TGTGCCAGCAGTTACTCCGGGGGGGCGGGCACAGATACGCAGTATTTT	CASSYSGGAGTDTQYF
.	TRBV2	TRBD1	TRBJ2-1	TGTGCCAGCAGAGGCAGGGACAGTCGGGTTGGTGAGCAGTTCTTC	CASRGRDSRVGEQFF
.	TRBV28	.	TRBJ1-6	TGTGCCAGCAGTCCCCCGGGGGGCAAGAGGAATTCACCCCTCCACTTT	CASSPPGGKRNSPLHF
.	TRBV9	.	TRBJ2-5	TGTGCCAGCAACCGGGCGACAGCCTCGGAGACCCAGTACTTC	CASNRATASETQYF
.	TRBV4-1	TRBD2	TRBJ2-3	TGCGCCAGCAGCCAACCCCCGACTAGCGGCGCCACAGATACGCAGTATTTT	CASSQPPTSGATDTQYF
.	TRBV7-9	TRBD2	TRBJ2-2	TGTGCCAGCAGCCTATCCAGAGGACTAGCGGGAGCCGGGGAGCTGTTTTTT	CASSLSRGLAGAGELFF
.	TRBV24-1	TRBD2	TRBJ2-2	TGTGCCACCAGGGGACTAGCGGGAGGGCCTGGCGGGGAGCTGTTTTTT	CATRGLAGGPGGELFF
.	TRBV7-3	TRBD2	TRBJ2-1	TGTGCCAGCAGCCCAACGGGGGGACTAGCGGACAATGAGCAGTTCTTC	CASSPTGGLADNEQFF
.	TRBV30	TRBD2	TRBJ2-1	TGTGCCTGGGGGCCGGGACTAGTCCACAATGAGCAGTTCTTC	CAWGPGLVHNEQFF
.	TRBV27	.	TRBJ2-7	TGTGCCAGCAGTTTAGGGACACAATCCTACGAGCAGTACTTC	CASSLGTQSYEQYF
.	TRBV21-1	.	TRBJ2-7	TGTGCCAGCAGCAGGCAAGACAGGGCCGATTACGAGCAGTACTTC	CASSRQDRADYEQYF
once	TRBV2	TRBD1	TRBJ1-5	TGTGCCAGCAGTGAGGGGGGACAGGACAATCAGCCCCAGCATTTT	CASSEGGQDNQPQHF
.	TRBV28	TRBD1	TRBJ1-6	TGTGCCAGCAGTCTAGCCGGACAGGAACGATCACCCCTCCACTTT	CASSLAGQERSPLHF
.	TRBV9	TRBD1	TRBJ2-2	TGTGCCAGCAGCTCCTCGACAGGGGATGCGACCGGGGAGCTGTTTTTT	CASSSSTGDATGELFF
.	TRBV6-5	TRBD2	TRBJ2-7	TGTGCCAGCAGTTACCCTGGACTAGCGGGTTACGAGCAGTACTTC	CASSYPGLAGYEQYF
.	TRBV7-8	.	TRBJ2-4	TGTGCCAGCAGCTTAGAAGGGGCCATTCAGTACTTC	CASSLEGAIQYF
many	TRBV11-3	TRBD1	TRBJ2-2	TGTGCCAGCAGCCATGGGGACAGGGTATCCGGGGAGCTGTTTTTT	CASSHGDRVSGELFF
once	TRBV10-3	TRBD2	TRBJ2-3	TGTGCCATCAGTATTAAGGTGGGGACTAGCGGGGTTGGCACAGATACGCAGTATTTT	CAISIKVGTSGVGTDTQYF
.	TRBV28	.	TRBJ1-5	TGTGCCAGCAGTCCCCCGCCCCTTACAGTAGTTCAGCCCCAGCATTTT	CASSPPPLTVVQPQHF
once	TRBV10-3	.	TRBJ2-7	TGTGCCATCAGTGAGGGGTCCACAGGGTCCCACGAGCAGTACTTC	CAISEGSTGSHEQYF
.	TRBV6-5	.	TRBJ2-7	TGTGCCAGTCGCGAGGGACAACCTCCCGAGCAGTACTTC	CASREGQPPEQYF
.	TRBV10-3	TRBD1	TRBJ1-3	TGTGCCATCAGAAGGACAGGTTCAGGAAACACCATATATTTT	CAIRRTGSGNTIYF
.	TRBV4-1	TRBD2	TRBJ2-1	TGCGCCAGCAGCCAAGGTGCGGGGGGCGGCAATGAGCAGTTCTTC	CASSQGAGGGNEQFF
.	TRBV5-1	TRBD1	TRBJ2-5	TGCGCCAGCAGCTTGAACAGGGGCAGTTTAATCCAAGAGACCCAGTACTTC	CASSLNRGSLIQETQYF
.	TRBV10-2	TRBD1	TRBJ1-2	TGCGCCAGCAGTGACAGGGGGAACTATGGCTACACCTTC	CASSDRGNYGYTF
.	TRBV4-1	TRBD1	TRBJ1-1	TGCGCCAGCAGAGAGGCAGGGGGCAGGACTGAAGCTTTCTTT	CASREAGGRTEAFF
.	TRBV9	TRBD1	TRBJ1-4	TGTGCCAGCAGCCAATGGACAGGGGGAAATGAAAAACTGTTTTTT	CASSQWTGGNEKLFF
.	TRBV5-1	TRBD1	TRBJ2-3	TGCGCCAGCAACCGGGACAGGAGCACAGATACGCAGTATTTT	CASNRDRSTDTQYF
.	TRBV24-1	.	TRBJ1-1	TGTGCCACCAGTGATTCGGGACACCTAGGGAACACTGAAGCTTTCTTT	CATSDSGHLGNTEAFF
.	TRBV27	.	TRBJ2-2	TGTGCCAGCAGTTTATATCCCGGAGTCACCGGGGAGCTGTTTTTT	CASSLYPGVTGELFF
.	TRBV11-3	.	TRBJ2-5	TGTGCCAGCAGCTTCCGGGCAGGGCAAGAGACCCAGTACTTC	CASSFRAGQETQYF